These 17 T cell receptor beta chains originate from one sample sequenced in a study of blood T cell repertoires in COVID-19. Method: immunoSEQ multiplex PCR; TCRdb's copy keeps in-frame clones and lacks some. The sample includes approximately 300,000 clones, roughly four fifths of them seen just once. The specimen sequenced was peripheral blood. All receptors derive from a person aged 70 to 85 with COVID-19, enrolled during active disease.

The chain couples TRBV7-2 to TRBJ1-5; D might be TRBD1 (5 bases). The CDR3 totals 13 residues. The germline V gene encodes CDR1 SGHTA and CDR2 FQGNSA. Trimming pared 3 bases from V and 9 bases from J, leaving 12 bases between. This CDR3 reads CASSLTARPPQHF. As DNA, the CDR3 is TGTGCCAGCAGCTTGACAGCTCGCCCGCCCCAGCATTTT.

The V call is TRBV28, the J call TRBJ1-2; D gene uncertain. Trimming removed 10 bases from V and 2 bases from J, with 11 bases in between. The CDR3 loop spans 12 amino acids. Germline V gene lookup returns CDR1 MDHEN and CDR2 SYDVKM. CDR3 in amino acids: CATTEQNYGYTF. CDR3 bases: TGTGCCACGACGGAGCAGAACTATGGCTACACCTTC.

V is TRBV18 and J is TRBJ1-4; weak D call: TRBD1 (6 bases). The V end lost 6 bases, the J end lost 8 bases, and 22 bases lay between the germline ends. This CDR3 comprises 16 residues. Germline V CDR1 and CDR2: KGHSH, LQKENI. CDR3 nucleotide sequence: TGTGCCAGCTCTCGTCTAGATCAGCGGGGGCCCGAAAAACTGTTTTTT. This sequence encodes CASSRLDQRGPEKLFF.

The V gene is TRBV11-1, the J gene TRBJ2-2; no clear D. The CDR3 spans 13 residues. Per the germline V gene, CDR1 is SGHAT and CDR2 is FQDESV (reference sequence). Trimming removed 1 base at V and 6 bases at J, with 6 bases between. The CDR3 is CASSLGFSGELFF. The DNA of the CDR3 is TGTGCCAGCAGCTTAGGTTTCTCCGGGGAGCTGTTTTTT.

This chain links TRBV20-1 with TRBJ2-3; 7 bases line up with TRBD1. J lost 9 bases, V lost 5 bases, and 5 bases had no gene match. In germline, CDR1 is DFQATT, CDR2 SNEGSKA (reference sequence). The CDR3 runs 11 residues. CDR3 coding DNA: TGCAGTGCTGGTACAGGGGAAACGCAGTATTTT. Translating it yields CSAGTGETQYF.

The CDR3 DNA sequence: TGTGCCAGCAGCACGACCGGGACAGGGGGGGAAAAACTGTTTTTT. Residues: CASSTTGTGGEKLFF. The V gene is TRBV3-1 (or the pseudogene TRBV3-2), the J gene TRBJ1-4; 11 bases match TRBD1. The germline V gene has CDR1 LGHDT and CDR2 YNNKEL (reference sequence). Trimming removed 5 bases from V and 8 bases from J; junction bases left unmatched: 7. The CDR3 is made up of 15 amino acids.

The V call is TRBV10-3, the J call TRBJ2-1; the match to TRBD2 covers 7 bases. The V and J ends lost 8 bases and 4 bases, in that order; junction bases with no gene match: 8. In germline, CDR1 is ENHRY, CDR2 SYGVKD. This CDR3 spans 14 amino acids. The CDR3 region is CAIRNGRFYNEQFF. CDR3 coding DNA: TGTGCCATCCGTAACGGGAGGTTTTACAATGAGCAGTTCTTC.

The chain uses TRBV4-3 and TRBJ2-6; D gene ambiguous. There are 15 residues in the CDR3. Trimming removed 1 base at V and 2 bases at J, with 6 bases between. Per germline, CDR1 LGHNA and CDR2 YSLEER. The CDR3 reads CASSQGTAGANVLTF. For the CDR3, the DNA is TGCGCCAGCAGCCAAGGAACAGCTGGGGCCAACGTCCTGACTTTC.

The rearrangement joins TRBV6-6 to TRBJ1-1; D gene uncertain. V lost 6 bases and J 0 bases, leaving 11 bases between the germline ends. CDR3 size: 14 residues. Germline V lookup: CDR1 MNHNY, CDR2 SVGAGI (reference sequence). CDR3 DNA: TGTGCCAGCAGAAACACAGAAATGAACACTGAAGCTTTCTTT. It encodes CASRNTEMNTEAFF.

The chain recombines TRBV3-1 (or the pseudogene TRBV3-2) with TRBJ1-6, with D perhaps TRBD1 (5 bases). V lost 8 bases and J lost 8, with 10 bases in between. Germline V CDR1 and CDR2: LGHDT, YNNKEL (reference sequence). CDR3 length: 12 amino acids. CDR3 DNA sequence: TGTGCCAGCGGGGGGGAGTATTCACCCCTCCACTTT. As protein: CASGGEYSPLHF.

The sample holds one count of this clone. J is TRBJ1-5 and V is TRBV30, with D possibly being TRBD1 (5 bases). CDR1 GTSNPN and CDR2 SVGIG come from the germline V gene (reference sequence). Trimming removed 4 bases at V and 0 bases at J, with 7 bases between. CDR3 length: 13 residues. The CDR3 loop reads CAWTDSSNQPQHF. CDR3 sequence (DNA): TGTGCCTGGACTGACAGTAGCAATCAGCCCCAGCATTTT.

The CDR3, as DNA: TGTGCCAGCAGTGAACCTCACGAGCAGTACTTC. It encodes CASSEPHEQYF. V usage is TRBV6-1 and J usage is TRBJ2-7; D uncertain. Germline lookup yields CDR1 MNHNS and CDR2 SASEGT. CDR3 size: 11 residues. V was cut by 2 bases and J by 5 bases, with 4 bases left in between.

The chain employs TRBV6-1 and TRBJ1-5; 8 nucleotides line up with TRBD1. This CDR3 spans 16 amino acids. The germline CDR1 and CDR2 sequences are MNHNS and SASEGT. V dropped 4 bases and J dropped 7; count of bases not matched to a gene: 12. The CDR3 DNA reads TGTGCCAGCAGTGGTGCGCGCAGGGGGCTGGCGCAGCCCCAGCATTTT. Protein: CASSGARRGLAQPQHF.

The chain joins TRBV2 to TRBJ2-7; 9 positions match TRBD2. Germline loops: CDR1 SNHLY, CDR2 FYNNEI. J lost 5 bases, V lost 1 base, and 6 bases had no gene match. This CDR3 has 15 amino acids. CDR3: CASSEEAGGAHEQYF. CDR3 bases: TGTGCCAGCAGTGAAGAAGCGGGGGGTGCCCACGAGCAGTACTTC.

This chain connects TRBV21-1 to TRBJ2-7; the table's D call of TRBD2 was not tested on the DNA. TRBV21-1 represents a pseudogene. CDR3 length: 15 residues. The CDR3 coding sequence is TGTGCCAGCAGCAAAGCCACTAGCGGGGATTACGAGCAGTACTTC. Amino acids: CASSKATSGDYEQYF.

The chain is built from TRBV28 and TRBJ1-4, with 7 positions matching TRBD1. From germline, CDR1 is MDHEN and CDR2 SYDVKM. Trimming cost V 5 bases and J 10 bases; bases outside gene matches: 10. This CDR3 is 14 amino acids long. CDR3 DNA: TGTGCCAGCAGTCGAAACGACAGGGTTGGAAAACTGTTTTTT. It encodes CASSRNDRVGKLFF.

The rearrangement uses TRBV9 and TRBJ1-5; TRBD1 agrees at 11 bases. Germline V gene lookup returns CDR1 SGDLS and CDR2 YYNGEE. The CDR3 extends over 14 amino acids. V gave up 3 bases and J gave up 5 bases; unmatched junction bases: 1. The CDR3 spells CASSGTGGYQPQHF. CDR3 nucleotides: TGTGCCAGCAGCGGGACAGGGGGCTATCAGCCCCAGCATTTT.